Reported below is one TCR beta chain. The repertoire was sequenced with immunoSEQ multiplex PCR; TCRdb's copy has only in-frame clones and lacks some. The sample records about 130,000 clones, about 88% being singletons. Germline CDR1 and CDR2: MNHEY and SMNVEV (reference sequence). CDR3 size: 16 residues. The data are from a study of PD-1 blockade in mismatch repair-deficient tumors. Looking at the study overall: Patients had about a dozen mismatch repair-deficient cancer types and were previously treated and progressing.

PCR or immunohistochemistry showed mismatch repair deficiency in every enrolled patient. V is TRBV27 and J is TRBJ2-5, with TRBD2 as a possible D gene (5 bases). The J call may be wrong; the DNA end is better matched by TRBJ2-7. The receptor was isolated from an adult with mismatch repair-deficient cancer. The sample was peripheral blood, taken roughly 70 weeks after starting pembrolizumab. CDR3 residues: CASSLDSGIGSYEQYF. The CDR3 coding sequence is TGTGCCAGCAGTTTAGACTCGGGGATCGGCTCCTACGAGCAGTACTTC.